This TCR beta chain was found in a study of blood T cell repertoires in COVID-19. Produced via immunoSEQ multiplex PCR; TCRdb's table is partial and in-frame only. Counted here are 120,000 to 150,000 clones, less than 85% occurring once; the ten biggest clones make up roughly 10%. The J segment lost 1 base and the V segment lost 4 bases, leaving 6 bases of the junction unmatched. Germline assignment: CDR1 SGHTA and CDR2 FQGNSA. This CDR3 comprises 15 residues. The chain carries TRBV7-2 and TRBJ1-1; 7 bases line up with TRBD1. The sequence came from an elderly woman in a cohort sampled during active or convalescent COVID-19. Sequencing was carried out using peripheral blood. CDR3 in DNA: TGTGCCAGCAGCTCACAGGGGTGGGGGAACACTGAAGCTTTCTTT. It is translated as CASSSQGWGNTEAFF. Combining the CDR3 with reference TRBV7-2 and TRBJ1-1 gives the whole variable domain GAGVSQSPSNKVTEKGKDVELRCDPISGHTALYWYRQSLGQGLEFLIYFQGNSAPDKSGLPSDRFSAERTGGSVSTLTIQRTQQEDSAVYLCASSSQGWGNTEAFFGQGTRLTVV.